This T cell receptor (beta chain) was recovered during a study of blood T cell repertoires in COVID-19. Original handling: Estimation of nucleated cell counts was performed using reference gene primer amplification. Clones were read by immunoSEQ multiplex PCR, and TCRdb kept only the in-frame ones, dropping some. That table is the source of V, J and clone size, and D and trimming were worked out from the DNA. The profile shows about 200,000 clones, just over 85% of them singletons. The V gene's germline CDR1 is MNHEY and CDR2 SVGAGI. V was shortened by 0 bases and J by 0 bases, with 9 bases between the two germline ends. The CDR3 totals 16 residues. About this clone itself: Other DNA sequences in the same sample also yield this CDR3.

V gene TRBV6-5 combines with J gene TRBJ1-3; D is undetermined. The sequencing input was peripheral blood. This clonotype was sampled from a man in his fifties with acute or convalescent COVID-19. CDR3: CASSYSPEASGNTIYF. The CDR3 nucleotides read TGTGCCAGCAGTTACTCTCCCGAGGCCTCTGGAAACACCATATATTTT.